Presented here are 22 T cell receptor beta chains from one specimen sequenced in a study of T cell changes during pregnancy in multiple sclerosis. Data came from immunoSEQ multiplex PCR; TCRdb stores just in-frame clones and leaves some out. The sample consists of roughly 39,000 clones, around nine tenths of them appearing once. The source was CD4+ T cells from peripheral blood mononuclear cells, collected in the first trimester of pregnancy. Receptor source: a female donor in good health, enrolled as a control in a pregnancy study.

This chain links TRBV9 with TRBJ2-7; D is uncertain. CDR1 SGDLS and CDR2 YYNGEE come from the germline V gene. The CDR3 is 15 residues long. V was trimmed by 0 bases and J by 3 bases, leaving 13 bases between them. Written as DNA, the CDR3 is TGTGCCAGCAGCGTAGGGGTGGGCCTTTACTACGAGCAGTACTTC. It yields the protein CASSVGVGLYYEQYF.

This clone was seen a single time. This sequence joins TRBV10-3 and TRBJ2-5; TRBD2 matches 7 bases. The CDR3 extends over 14 amino acids. Germline V gene data show CDR1 as ENHRY and CDR2 as SYGVKD. The trim removed 6 bases at V and 4 bases at J, leaving 8 bases unmatched. The CDR3 nucleotides read TGTGCCATCAGGGGAGCGGGGAGAGGAGAGACCCAGTACTTC. It specifies CAIRGAGRGETQYF.

The V gene is TRBV6-5, the J gene TRBJ2-1; tentative D call: TRBD2 (5 bases). The germline V gene has CDR1 MNHEY and CDR2 SVGAGI. The CDR3 has 11 residues. V was cut by 4 bases and J by 12 bases, with 10 bases left in between. The CDR3 region is CASSFGVGQFF. CDR3 sequence (DNA): TGTGCCAGCAGTTTCGGGGTTGGGCAGTTCTTC.

The count of this clone is one. The chain recombines TRBV11-2 with TRBJ2-7; 12 nucleotides line up with TRBD2. Trimming removed 2 bases from V and 4 bases from J; junction bases left unmatched: 3. This CDR3 has 15 residues. The germline V gene encodes CDR1 SGHAT and CDR2 FQNNGV. CDR3: CASSLRLAGEYEQYF. CDR3 nucleotide sequence: TGTGCCAGCAGCTTAAGACTAGCGGGGGAATACGAGCAGTACTTC.

V is TRBV7-9 and J is TRBJ1-4; 7 bases line up with TRBD1. The length of the CDR3 is 15 residues. Germline values: CDR1 SEHNR, CDR2 FQNEAQ (reference sequence). Unmatched junction bases numbered 8, after V lost 4 bases and J lost 6 bases. CDR3 region: CASSWGRGTDEKLFF. Here the CDR3 DNA reads TGTGCCAGCAGCTGGGGCAGGGGGACGGATGAAAAACTGTTTTTT. Looking up the rest from reference TRBV7-9 and TRBJ1-4 gives the full variable domain: DTGVSQNPRHKITKRGQNVTFRCDPISEHNRLYWYRQTLGQGPEFLTYFQNEAQLEKSRLLSDRFSAERPKGSFSTLEIQRTEQGDSAMYLCASSWGRGTDEKLFFGSGTQLSVL.

This chain uses TRBV7-9 with TRBJ1-4, with a weak D call TRBD1 (6 bases). Germline lookup yields CDR1 SEHNR and CDR2 FQNEAQ (reference sequence). This CDR3 region has 16 residues. Trimming cost V 0 bases and J 8 bases, with 16 bases left between them. The CDR3 reads CASSLAGAGMGEKLFF. For the CDR3, the DNA is TGTGCCAGCAGCTTAGCGGGGGCAGGGATGGGCGAAAAACTGTTTTTT.

The gene calls are TRBV7-9 and TRBJ2-4; 8 bases fit TRBD1. This CDR3 contains 13 residues. CDR1 SEHNR and CDR2 FQNEAQ come from the germline V gene (reference sequence). After removal of 4 bases from V and 7 bases from J, the junction contained 3 bases not matched to a gene. Here the CDR3 DNA reads TGTGCCAGCAGCTCGACAGGGGCTAACATTCAGTACTTC. Amino acid sequence: CASSSTGANIQYF.

This chain connects TRBV27 to TRBJ1-2, with a weak D call TRBD1 (6 bases). This CDR3 comprises 14 residues. Germline-derived CDR1 and CDR2 are MNHEY and SMNVEV (reference sequence). V shed 4 bases and J shed 7 bases, with 16 bases lying between them. This chain's CDR3 is CASSSRSTGTGYTF. CDR3 in DNA: TGTGCCAGCAGTTCCCGGTCGACAGGTACTGGCTACACCTTC.

The V gene is TRBV15, the J gene TRBJ2-7, with 9 positions matching TRBD2. Germline V lookup: CDR1 LNHNV, CDR2 YYDKDF (reference sequence). This CDR3 comprises 15 residues. With V trimmed by 1 base and J by 4 bases, 5 bases remained unmatched. The CDR3 region has the DNA TGTGCCACCAGCAGAGGAGCGGGGGGCGGGTACGAGCAGTACTTC. This sequence encodes CATSRGAGGGYEQYF. The complete variable domain, with remaining parts taken from reference TRBV15 and TRBJ2-7, reads DAMVIQNPRYQVTQFGKPVTLSCSQTLNHNVMYWYQQKSSQAPKLLFHYYDKDFNNEADTPDNFQSRRPNTSFCFLDIRSPGLGDTAMYLCATSRGAGGGYEQYFGPGTRLTVT.

The V call is TRBV28, the J call TRBJ2-7; D is ambiguous. Deletions cut 2 bases from V and 4 bases from J, with 12 bases between. Per germline, CDR1 MDHEN and CDR2 SYDVKM. The CDR3 consists of 14 residues. The CDR3 DNA is TGTGCCAGCAGTTTACTGAATAAACGGTACGAGCAGTACTTC. Protein product: CASSLLNKRYEQYF.

This clone was picked up one time. This chain links TRBV15 with TRBJ2-3; D is uncertain. CDR3 length: 13 residues. Germline CDR1 and CDR2: LNHNV and YYDKDF (reference sequence). Trimming pared 1 base from V and 7 bases from J, leaving 9 bases between. The CDR3 sequence is CATSRAQLYTQYF. The CDR3 bases are TGTGCCACCAGCAGAGCCCAGTTGTATACGCAGTATTTT.

The chain has TRBV11-2 and TRBJ2-5, with D possibly being TRBD1 (6 bases). Germline V gene sequence: CDR1 SGHAT, CDR2 FQNNGV. The CDR3 sequence is 15 residues long. Deletions cut 5 bases from V and 2 bases from J, with 15 bases between. The CDR3 coding sequence is TGTGCCAGCAGCCCATGGACAGTCGTACAAGAGACCCAGTACTTC. Its protein is CASSPWTVVQETQYF.

The chain combines TRBV6-5 with TRBJ2-7, with a possible D match to TRBD1 (5 bases). CDR1 MNHEY and CDR2 SVGAGI come from the germline V gene. The CDR3 loop spans 12 amino acids. The CDR3 reads CATRQGTYEQYF. CDR3 DNA sequence: TGTGCTACCAGGCAGGGTACCTACGAGCAGTACTTC.

The J gene is TRBJ1-2, the V gene TRBV6-5; 10 positions agree with TRBD1. CDR1 and CDR2 from the germline V gene are MNHEY and SVGAGI. The CDR3 contains 14 residues. The ends lost 5 bases at V and 7 bases at J; junction bases unmatched: 7. CDR3 coding DNA: TGTGCCAGCAGTACAGGGACAGGGGTTTTTGGCTACACCTTC. It specifies CASSTGTGVFGYTF.

This clone was observed once. The V and J genes are TRBV6-5 and TRBJ1-5; D is possibly TRBD1 (5 bases). The germline CDR1 and CDR2 sequences are MNHEY and SVGAGI. The CDR3 runs 14 residues. V lost 6 bases to trimming and J lost 4 bases, with 13 bases between them. The CDR3 DNA is TGTGCCAGCAGGGGGACCGCGGGGAATCAGCCCCAGCATTTT. Its protein product is CASRGTAGNQPQHF.

This clone occurred once. The chain employs TRBV4-2 and TRBJ2-5, with TRBD1 identical over 10 bases. This CDR3 has 14 residues. CDR1 and CDR2 (germline): LGHNA, YNFKEQ. J lost 7 bases, V lost 5 bases, and 7 bases had no gene match. The CDR3 here is CASSSPGTGVTQYF. The CDR3 region has the DNA TGTGCCAGCAGCTCGCCCGGGACAGGGGTGACCCAGTACTTC.

The chain couples TRBV18 to TRBJ1-1; possibly TRBD1 for D (5 bases). Germline CDR1 reads KGHSH; CDR2 reads LQKENI. The CDR3 totals 15 residues. Trimming cost V 3 bases and J 4 bases, with 15 bases left between them. The CDR3 sequence is CASSPSPYGGTEAFF. CDR3 sequence (DNA): TGTGCCAGCTCACCCAGCCCCTACGGGGGCACTGAAGCTTTCTTT. Filled out from reference TRBV18 and TRBJ1-1, the complete variable domain reads NAGVMQNPRHLVRRRGQEARLRCSPMKGHSHVYWYRQLPEEGLKFMVYLQKENIIDESGMPKERFSAEFPKEGPSILRIQQVVRGDSAAYFCASSPSPYGGTEAFFGQGTRLTVV.

About this clone: Its ends do not fully match the called genes, so a read error is possible. The chain carries TRBV7-7 and TRBJ1-2; 9 bases line up with TRBD1. Germline lookup yields CDR1 SSHAT and CDR2 FNYEAQ (reference sequence). CDR3 size: 15 residues. This chain's CDR3 is CASSLYRGQGYGYTF. CDR3 DNA: TGTGCTAGCAGCCTATACAGGGGGCAAGGCTATGGCTACACCTTC.

The chain has TRBV2 and TRBJ1-2; a possible D gene is TRBD1 (6 bases). Deletions cut 4 bases from V and 5 bases from J, with 20 bases between. The CDR3 consists of 16 residues. Germline V gene lookup returns CDR1 SNHLY and CDR2 FYNNEI. The CDR3 sequence is CASSGVGGARLYGYTF. Here the CDR3 DNA reads TGTGCCAGCAGTGGGGTCGGGGGGGCGCGTCTATATGGCTACACCTTC.

This clone has only one observation. The V gene is TRBV7-8, the J gene TRBJ2-2; possible D gene TRBD2, 5 bases. Germline-derived CDR1 and CDR2 are SGHVS and FQNEAQ. Trimming stripped 8 bases from V and 7 bases from J, with 14 bases between. The length of the CDR3 is 13 residues. CDR3 nucleotide sequence: TGTGCCAGCGGGCCACAGAGGGTCGGGGAGCTGTTTTTT. Translated: CASGPQRVGELFF.

This clone was found a few times. The chain joins TRBV5-1 to TRBJ2-7; D remains ambiguous. CDR1 and CDR2 from the germline V gene are SGHRS and YFSETQ. The CDR3 contains 13 residues. Trimming left V 2 bases short and J 4 bases short, with 10 bases between. The chain's CDR3 is CASSFGGIYEQYF. The DNA for the CDR3 is TGCGCCAGCAGCTTTGGCGGAATATACGAGCAGTACTTC.

The rearrangement links TRBV7-9 to TRBJ1-5; TRBD1 matches 7 bases. The ends lost 1 base at V and 1 base at J; junction bases unmatched: 13. This CDR3 contains 19 residues. CDR1 and CDR2 (germline): SEHNR, FQNEAQ (reference sequence). CDR3 bases: TGTGCCAGCAGCTTAGGGACCGAGACAGGGATTAGAAGCAATCAGCCCCAGCATTTT. It translates to CASSLGTETGIRSNQPQHF.